Detailed here is one TCR beta chain. With V trimmed by 0 bases and J by 2 bases, 11 bases remained unmatched. Germline assignment: CDR1 MNHEY and CDR2 SVGEGT. The CDR3 sequence is 18 residues long. These data are taken from a study of blood T cell repertoires in COVID-19. The data were produced by immunoSEQ multiplex PCR, yet TCRdb's version contains in-frame clones alone and is incomplete. The sample lists 80,000 or so clones, more than 80% seen once, with about 18% in the top ten. The specimen was peripheral blood. The TCR was taken from a woman aged 55-70 years with acute or convalescent COVID-19. This chain connects TRBV6-2 or TRBV6-3 to TRBJ2-7, with 9 bases fitting TRBD1. The CDR3: CASSYSSSGTGRAYEQYF. The CDR3 DNA reads TGTGCCAGCAGTTACTCAAGCTCCGGGACAGGGCGAGCCTACGAGCAGTACTTC.